The 31 T cell receptor beta chains below all came from one sample that was sequenced in a study of blood T cell repertoires in COVID-19. Generated by immunoSEQ multiplex PCR, the TCRdb table keeps only in-frame clones and is missing some. The sample carries fewer than 250,000 clones, about 93% recorded once. Material for sequencing was peripheral blood. All receptors come from a man younger than 45 with COVID-19, enrolled during active disease.

J is TRBJ2-7 and V is TRBV19; tentatively, D is TRBD1 (7 bases). The CDR3 is 14 residues long. The V gene's germline CDR1 is LNHDA and CDR2 SQIVND (reference sequence). V was pared by 3 bases and J by 6 bases, with 15 bases between. The CDR3 reads CASSIEGARGEQYF. As DNA, the CDR3 is TGTGCCAGTAGTATCGAGGGGGCGCGGGGCGAGCAGTACTTC.

The chain is built from TRBV24-1 and TRBJ1-5; the match to TRBD1 covers 7 bases. The germline gives CDR1 KGHDR, CDR2 SFDVKD. This CDR3 has 16 amino acids. V shed 4 bases and J 0 bases; nucleotides not matched to a gene: 5. The DNA of the CDR3 is TGTGCCACCAGTGAATGTGGGACAGATAGCAATCAGCCCCAGCATTTT. Protein sequence: CATSECGTDSNQPQHF.

This clone was observed a single time. This chain uses TRBV5-5 with TRBJ1-3; tentative D call: TRBD1 (6 bases). Germline loops: CDR1 SGHKS, CDR2 YYEKEE (reference sequence). The CDR3 contains 17 residues. Trimming took off 2 bases at V and 0 bases at J, with 15 bases between the two ends. This chain's CDR3 is CASSLSTGEGSGNTIYF. CDR3 nucleotides: TGTGCCAGCAGCTTATCGACAGGAGAAGGCTCTGGAAACACCATATATTTT.

This chain joins TRBV27 and TRBJ2-1; TRBD2 matches at 8 bases. The CDR3 covers 14 residues. The V gene end was trimmed by 6 bases and the J gene end by 5 bases; junction bases not matched to a gene: 6. Germline assignment: CDR1 MNHEY and CDR2 SMNVEV (reference sequence). As DNA, the CDR3 is TGTGCCAGCAGCCCCCCGGGGGGGAACAATGAGCAGTTCTTC. Protein: CASSPPGGNNEQFF.

The table lists this clone with a few counts. Here the CDR3 DNA reads TGCGCCAGCAGCCAACCGGAGAGGGATCAGCCCCAGCATTTT. Translated, it gives CASSQPERDQPQHF. This chain connects TRBV4-1 to TRBJ1-5; no clear D. There are 14 residues in the CDR3. Germline V gene sequence: CDR1 MGHRA, CDR2 YSYEKL. The V end lost 2 bases, the J end lost 5 bases, and 10 bases lay between the germline ends.

The chain employs TRBV19 and TRBJ1-2; D not resolved. V was cut by 3 bases and J by 8 bases, with 13 bases left in between. The CDR3 contains 13 residues. The germline V gene has CDR1 LNHDA and CDR2 SQIVND (reference sequence). Here the CDR3 DNA reads TGTGCCAGTAGTATTCCGGGGTCCGGAGGCTACACCTTC. Translating gives CASSIPGSGGYTF.

This clone came up once. The chain uses TRBV5-5 and TRBJ2-2; maybe TRBD2 (6 bases). V was pared by 3 bases and J by 5 bases, with 11 bases between. This CDR3 is built from 14 residues. CDR1 is SGHKS, CDR2 YYEKEE, per germline (reference sequence). The CDR3 reads CASSWGERTGELFF. For the CDR3, the DNA is TGTGCCAGCAGCTGGGGGGAGAGGACCGGGGAGCTGTTTTTT.

This chain uses TRBV5-1 with TRBJ1-2, with 7 bases that match TRBD1. This CDR3 has 15 residues. The J segment lost 6 bases and the V segment lost 1 base, leaving 9 bases of the junction unmatched. The germline gives CDR1 SGHRS, CDR2 YFSETQ. CDR3 DNA: TGCGCCAGCAGCTTGTCGACAGGGTCTGGGCATGGCTACACCTTC. This gives the protein CASSLSTGSGHGYTF.

This clone was counted once. The rearrangement joins TRBV9 to TRBJ1-1; the match to TRBD1 covers 7 bases. The CDR3 has 15 residues. Germline CDR1 reads SGDLS; CDR2 reads YYNGEE. V gave up 4 bases and J gave up 0 bases; unmatched junction bases: 6. The CDR3 region is CASSPRTGLNTEAFF. The CDR3, as DNA: TGTGCCAGCAGCCCCAGGACAGGCTTGAACACTGAAGCTTTCTTT.

V is TRBV5-6 and J is TRBJ2-1; 7 nucleotides match TRBD1. Germline V CDR1 and CDR2: SGHDT, YYEEEE. This CDR3 has 15 amino acids. Germline trimming cut 5 bases from V and 6 bases from J; bases unmatched to any gene: 11. CDR3 coding DNA: TGTGCCAGCAGTTCTACCCGGGACAGCCTCAATGAGCAGTTCTTC. Translated: CASSSTRDSLNEQFF. The full variable domain, in which reference TRBV5-6 and TRBJ2-1 provide the parts outside the CDR3, is DAGVTQSPTHLIKTRGQQVTLRCSPKSGHDTVSWYQQALGQGPQFIFQYYEEEERQRGNFPDRFSGHQFPNYSSELNVNALLLGDSALYLCASSSTRDSLNEQFFGPGTRLTVL.

V and J are TRBV7-9 and TRBJ1-3, with 7 bases matching TRBD1. Germline V lookup: CDR1 SEHNR, CDR2 FQNEAQ (reference sequence). J lost 2 bases, V lost 5 bases, and 6 bases had no gene match. The CDR3 spans 15 residues. CDR3 amino acids: CASSLQGLAGNTIYF. The CDR3 DNA follows: TGTGCCAGCAGCCTACAGGGGTTGGCTGGAAACACCATATATTTT.

The chain joins TRBV14 to TRBJ1-5; 8 bases match TRBD1. Germline CDR1 and CDR2: SGHDN and FVKESK. This CDR3 has 19 amino acids. With 1 base clipped from V and 2 bases from J, the junction kept 13 bases outside the gene matches. CDR3 nucleotides: TGTGCCAGCAGCCAAGCGCCCCAGGGGGCTAAAGTCGGCAATCAGCCCCAGCATTTT. This gives the protein CASSQAPQGAKVGNQPQHF. Full variable domain (outside the CDR3, taken from reference TRBV14 and TRBJ1-5): EAGVTQFPSHSVIEKGQTVTLRCDPISGHDNLYWYRRVMGKEIKFLLHFVKESKQDESGMPNNRFLAERTGGTYSTLKVQPAELEDSGVYFCASSQAPQGAKVGNQPQHFGDGTRLSIL.

V usage is TRBV18 and J usage is TRBJ1-5; possible D gene TRBD1, 6 bases. The CDR3 totals 15 residues. Per the germline V gene, CDR1 is KGHSH and CDR2 is LQKENI. V was pared by 0 bases and J by 5 bases, with 11 bases between. The CDR3 sequence is CASSPPIQGHQPQHF. The CDR3 DNA reads TGTGCCAGCTCACCACCGATACAGGGCCATCAGCCCCAGCATTTT.

This clone was observed a few times. CDR3: CASNRGRINSPLHF. For the CDR3, the DNA is TGTGCCAGCAACAGGGGGCGCATTAATTCACCCCTCCACTTT. The V call is TRBV27, the J call TRBJ1-6; 9 bases match TRBD1. Trimming at V came to 7 bases and at J to 6 bases, leaving 4 bases not matched to a gene. This CDR3 comprises 14 residues. Germline CDR1 is MNHEY and CDR2 is SMNVEV (reference sequence).

The rearrangement joins TRBV2 to TRBJ1-2; D not certain. V gave up 9 bases and J gave up 4 bases, with 18 bases separating them. CDR3 size: 14 residues. Germline V gene data show CDR1 as SNHLY and CDR2 as FYNNEI. The CDR3 reads CARSPEDWVYGYTF. Written as DNA, the CDR3 is TGTGCCAGAAGTCCTGAGGACTGGGTCTATGGCTACACCTTC.

V is TRBV25-1 and J is TRBJ1-2; TRBD1 matches 8 bases. CDR1 is MGHDK and CDR2 is SYGVNS in the germline V gene. The length of the CDR3 is 17 residues. The junction had 7 bases not matched to a gene; V was cut back by 1 base and J by 0 bases. Here the CDR3 reads CASSEFPGQGSNYGYTF. For the CDR3, the DNA is TGTGCCAGCAGTGAATTCCCCGGACAGGGTTCTAACTATGGCTACACCTTC.

This clone has only one observation. The V gene is TRBV14, the J gene TRBJ2-3; TRBD2 matches 7 bases. V shed 4 bases, J shed 3 bases, and the junction held 4 bases outside the gene matches. This CDR3 spans 14 amino acids. The germline V gene has CDR1 SGHDN and CDR2 FVKESK. The CDR3, as DNA: TGTGCCAGCAGCCCTCCTAGCGGTACAGATACGCAGTATTTT. Its translation: CASSPPSGTDTQYF.

The chain uses TRBV7-2 and TRBJ2-1, with 9 bases identical to TRBD1. Germline V gene data show CDR1 as SGHTA and CDR2 as FQGNSA. V lost 4 bases, J lost 7 bases, and 8 bases stayed unmatched. This CDR3 region has 15 residues. CDR3 sequence reads: CASSYVYRGQNEQFF. CDR3 bases: TGTGCCAGCAGCTATGTGTACAGGGGGCAGAATGAGCAGTTCTTC. The whole variable domain, remainder taken from reference TRBV7-2 and TRBJ2-1, is GAGVSQSPSNKVTEKGKDVELRCDPISGHTALYWYRQSLGQGLEFLIYFQGNSAPDKSGLPSDRFSAERTGGSVSTLTIQRTQQEDSAVYLCASSYVYRGQNEQFFGPGTRLTVL.

The rearrangement uses TRBV6-5 and TRBJ2-5; 10 bases fit TRBD1. Trimming at V came to 6 bases and at J to 0 bases, leaving 4 bases not matched to a gene. CDR1 is MNHEY, CDR2 SVGAGI, per germline. The CDR3 contains 15 residues. This CDR3 reads CASSPGQGNQETQYF. In DNA, the CDR3 is TGTGCCAGCAGCCCGGGACAGGGGAACCAAGAGACCCAGTACTTC.

This chain joins TRBV9 and TRBJ1-6; TRBD1 is a possible D gene (6 bases). Germline CDR1 reads SGDLS; CDR2 reads YYNGEE. The V gene lost 4 bases and the J gene lost 9 bases, with 20 bases spanning the gap. CDR3 length: 16 residues. The CDR3 loop is CASSLTQGRGGSPLHF. DNA of the CDR3: TGTGCCAGCAGCTTAACTCAGGGGAGAGGAGGTTCACCCCTCCACTTT.

The chain employs TRBV3-1 (or the pseudogene TRBV3-2) and TRBJ1-6; D is ambiguous. CDR1 and CDR2 (germline): LGHDT, YNNKEL (reference sequence). The V gene lost 4 bases and the J gene lost 7 bases, with 8 bases spanning the gap. The CDR3 is 13 amino acids. This CDR3 is CASSPSENSPLHF. The CDR3, as DNA: TGTGCCAGCAGCCCGTCTGAGAATTCACCCCTCCACTTT.

This rearrangement joins TRBV18 to TRBJ1-5, with 8 bases aligning to TRBD1. The CDR3 totals 16 residues. Trimming removed 3 bases from V and 2 bases from J; junction bases left unmatched: 6. CDR1 KGHSH and CDR2 LQKENI come from the germline V gene. CDR3 DNA: TGTGCCAGCTCACCCTCAGGGGGCGCGGGCAATCAGCCCCAGCATTTT. It is translated as CASSPSGGAGNQPQHF. The full variable domain, rest sourced from reference TRBV18 and TRBJ1-5, is NAGVMQNPRHLVRRRGQEARLRCSPMKGHSHVYWYRQLPEEGLKFMVYLQKENIIDESGMPKERFSAEFPKEGPSILRIQQVVRGDSAAYFCASSPSGGAGNQPQHFGDGTRLSIL.

The rearrangement links TRBV7-2 to TRBJ1-6, with unresolved D. V was cut by 1 base and J by 4 bases, with 17 bases left in between. Looked up from germline, CDR1 is SGHTA and CDR2 is FQGNSA. The CDR3 totals 18 residues. CDR3 residues: CASSLGPPQASYNSPLHF. The CDR3 DNA is TGTGCCAGCAGCTTAGGCCCTCCCCAGGCGTCTTATAATTCACCCCTCCACTTT.

The V call is TRBV7-9, the J call TRBJ1-1; no firm D call. CDR1 is SEHNR and CDR2 is FQNEAQ in the germline V gene (reference sequence). V lost 8 bases to trimming and J lost 0 bases, with 10 bases between them. This CDR3 has 13 residues. The chain's CDR3 is CASLSVMNTEAFF. The DNA for the CDR3 is TGTGCCAGCCTAAGCGTTATGAACACTGAAGCTTTCTTT.

V and J are TRBV15 and TRBJ1-5; maybe TRBD1 (5 bases). The CDR3 covers 17 residues. Germline V gene sequence: CDR1 LNHNV, CDR2 YYDKDF (reference sequence). Trimming shortened V by 3 bases and J by 0 bases, and 15 bases separated the two germline ends. The CDR3 spells CATSSDSHSSSNQPQHF. The CDR3 nucleotides read TGTGCCACCAGCAGCGACAGTCATTCCTCTAGCAATCAGCCCCAGCATTTT.

The chain combines TRBV5-1 with TRBJ1-2; D gene uncertain. The CDR3 covers 11 residues. With 3 bases removed from V and 10 bases from J, the gap between germline ends came to 10 bases. The germline V gene encodes CDR1 SGHRS and CDR2 YFSETQ. CDR3 DNA: TGCGCCAGCAGCTCCGACAAAGCCTACACCTTC. This translates into CASSSDKAYTF.

The gene calls are TRBV25-1 and TRBJ1-2, with 7 bases that match TRBD1. Per the germline V gene, CDR1 is MGHDK and CDR2 is SYGVNS. The V gene end was trimmed by 8 bases and the J gene end by 5 bases; junction bases not matched to a gene: 11. The CDR3 is made up of 14 amino acids. The CDR3 nucleotides are TGTGCCAGCGGTCACAGGGGATCTGTATATGGCTACACCTTC. It encodes CASGHRGSVYGYTF.

This rearrangement joins TRBV4-2 to TRBJ2-2; 9 positions match TRBD2. The CDR3 is made up of 18 amino acids. Germline CDR1 is LGHNA and CDR2 is YNFKEQ. Germline trimming cut 3 bases from V and 2 bases from J; bases unmatched to any gene: 10. This CDR3 reads CASSHLGSGGRNTGELFF. The CDR3 DNA is TGTGCCAGCAGCCACCTTGGTAGCGGGGGCCGCAACACCGGGGAGCTGTTTTTT.

This chain links TRBV5-1 with TRBJ2-1; 7 bases fit TRBD1. The CDR3 loop spans 14 amino acids. Germline V lookup: CDR1 SGHRS, CDR2 YFSETQ. Trimming removed 0 bases from V and 5 bases from J; junction bases left unmatched: 2. CDR3 in DNA: TGCGCCAGCAGCTTGGGACAGGGTAACAATGAGCAGTTCTTC. It translates to CASSLGQGNNEQFF.

V is TRBV18 and J is TRBJ1-1, with a tentative D call TRBD1 (6 bases). Germline CDR1 KGHSH, CDR2 LQKENI. This CDR3 comprises 15 residues. Trimming cost V 5 bases and J 0 bases, with 13 bases left between them. This CDR3 is CASSIGQLMNTEAFF. CDR3 bases: TGTGCCAGCTCAATCGGACAGCTTATGAACACTGAAGCTTTCTTT.

This clone showed up just a few times. This chain connects TRBV30 to TRBJ1-1; no reliable D call. The germline V gene has CDR1 GTSNPN and CDR2 SVGIG (reference sequence). The V gene lost 3 bases and the J gene lost 5 bases, with 7 bases spanning the gap. The CDR3 runs 11 residues. CDR3 bases: TGTGCCTGGAGGAGATGGACTGAAGCTTTCTTT. Translated, it gives CAWRRWTEAFF.